The 2 T cell receptor beta chains below all came from one sample that was sequenced in a study of blood T cell repertoires in COVID-19. Measured with immunoSEQ multiplex PCR; TCRdb has only the in-frame clones, and not every one. The sample comprises roughly 570,000 clones, around 90% of which are singletons, and 7.8% rests with the top ten. The sample comprised peripheral blood. The receptors derive from a woman between 50 and 59 years old with COVID-19, enrolled during active disease.

This clone turned up a few times. The chain is built from TRBV10-1 and TRBJ1-3; unclear D gene. Germline V gene data show CDR1 as WNHNN and CDR2 as SYGVQD (reference sequence). The CDR3 runs 13 residues. V lost 7 bases, J lost 0 bases, and 7 bases lay in between. The CDR3 protein is CASKPSSGNTIYF. The DNA of the CDR3 is TGCGCCAGCAAGCCAAGCTCTGGAAACACCATATATTTT.

This sequence joins TRBV30 and TRBJ2-4; 7 bases align to TRBD1. The V and J ends lost 2 bases and 9 bases, in that order; junction bases with no gene match: 4. The CDR3 runs 12 residues. Germline lookup yields CDR1 GTSNPN and CDR2 SVGIG (reference sequence). This CDR3 is CAWSTEGAIQYF. CDR3 in DNA: TGTGCCTGGAGTACCGAGGGGGCCATTCAGTACTTC.